The following is a T cell receptor beta chain sequence with its context. CDR1 and CDR2 from the germline V gene are SQVTM and ANQGSEA. This CDR3 is built from 13 residues. This entry belongs to a study of T cells expressing NK-cell markers. On the study more broadly: TCR beta repertoires came from sorted CD3+CD56+NKG2C+, CD3+CD56+NKG2C- and CD3+CD56-NKG2C+ T cells.

After re-calling the 5' RACE reads, TCRdb lists one entry per CDR3 protein, DNA absent. Here the sample table reports under 500,000 distinct CDR3 sequences. V and J are TRBV29-1 and TRBJ2-7. Material for sequencing was blood T cells: a sorted CD56 or NKG2C T cell subset, CD4+ or CD8+ T cells, or bulk PBMC T cells (not recorded which). This TCR was recovered from a woman between 18 and 69 years old in good health. CDR3 protein: CSVEGSAALEQYF.